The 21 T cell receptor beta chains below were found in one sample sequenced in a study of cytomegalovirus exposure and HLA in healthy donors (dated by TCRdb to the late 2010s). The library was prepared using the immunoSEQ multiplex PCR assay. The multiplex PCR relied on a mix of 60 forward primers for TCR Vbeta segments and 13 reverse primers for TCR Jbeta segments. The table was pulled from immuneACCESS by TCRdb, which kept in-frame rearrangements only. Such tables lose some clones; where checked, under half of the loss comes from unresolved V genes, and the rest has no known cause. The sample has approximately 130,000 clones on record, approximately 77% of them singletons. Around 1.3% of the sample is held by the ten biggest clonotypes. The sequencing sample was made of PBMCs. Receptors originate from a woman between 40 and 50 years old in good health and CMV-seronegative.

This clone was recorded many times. The CDR3 here is CASSEAAGQAGNTEAFF. The DNA for the CDR3 is TGTGCCAGCAGTGAAGCGGCAGGACAGGCCGGGAACACTGAAGCTTTCTTT. V is TRBV6-1 and J is TRBJ1-1, with TRBD1 matching 7 bases. This CDR3 is 17 amino acids long. Germline CDR1 reads MNHNS; CDR2 reads SASEGT. The trim removed 0 bases at V and 1 base at J, leaving 8 bases unmatched.

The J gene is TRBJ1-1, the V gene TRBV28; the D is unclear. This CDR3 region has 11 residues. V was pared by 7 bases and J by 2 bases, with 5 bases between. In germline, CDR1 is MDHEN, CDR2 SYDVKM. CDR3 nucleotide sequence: TGTGCCAGCATTAGTAACACTGAAGCTTTCTTT. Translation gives CASISNTEAFF. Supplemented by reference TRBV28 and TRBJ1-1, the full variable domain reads DVKVTQSSRYLVKRTGEKVFLECVQDMDHENMFWYRQDPGLGLRLIYFSYDVKMKEKGDIPEGYSVSREKKERFSLILESASTNQTSMYLCASISNTEAFFGQGTRLTVV.

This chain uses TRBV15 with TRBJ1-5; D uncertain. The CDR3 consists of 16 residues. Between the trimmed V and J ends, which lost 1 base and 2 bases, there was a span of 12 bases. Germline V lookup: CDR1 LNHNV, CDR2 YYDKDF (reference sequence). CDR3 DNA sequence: TGTGCCACCAGCAGAGCCGCCCGGGATCGCAATCAGCCCCAGCATTTT. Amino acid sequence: CATSRAARDRNQPQHF.

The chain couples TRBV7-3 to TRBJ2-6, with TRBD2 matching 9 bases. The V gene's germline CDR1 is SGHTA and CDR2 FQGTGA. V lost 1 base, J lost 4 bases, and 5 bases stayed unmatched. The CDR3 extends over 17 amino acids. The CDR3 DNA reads TGTGCCAGCAGCTTAATCCCTAGCGGGGCCGGGGCCAACGTCCTGACTTTC. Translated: CASSLIPSGAGANVLTF.

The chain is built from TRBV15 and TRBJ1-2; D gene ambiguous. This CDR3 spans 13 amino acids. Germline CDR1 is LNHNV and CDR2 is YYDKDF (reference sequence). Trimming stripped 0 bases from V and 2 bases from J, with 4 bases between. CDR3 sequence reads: CATSREQNYGYTF. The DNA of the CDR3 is TGTGCCACCAGCAGAGAACAGAACTATGGCTACACCTTC.

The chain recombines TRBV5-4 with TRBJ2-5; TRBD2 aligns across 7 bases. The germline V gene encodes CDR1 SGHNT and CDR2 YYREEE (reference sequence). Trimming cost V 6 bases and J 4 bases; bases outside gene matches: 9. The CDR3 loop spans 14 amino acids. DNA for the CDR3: TGTGCCAGCATCCCGGACCCTAGCGGAGAGACCCAGTACTTC. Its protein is CASIPDPSGETQYF.

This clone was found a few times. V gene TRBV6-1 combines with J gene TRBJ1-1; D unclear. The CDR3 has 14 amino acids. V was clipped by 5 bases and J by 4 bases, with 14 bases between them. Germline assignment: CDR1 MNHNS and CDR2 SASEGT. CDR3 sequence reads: CASSSLTGSTEAFF. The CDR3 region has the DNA TGTGCCAGCAGTTCCCTGACGGGGAGCACTGAAGCTTTCTTT.

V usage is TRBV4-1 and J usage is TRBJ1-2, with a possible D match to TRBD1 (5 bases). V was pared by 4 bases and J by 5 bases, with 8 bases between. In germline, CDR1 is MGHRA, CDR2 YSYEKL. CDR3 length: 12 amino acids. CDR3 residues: CASSPGTYGYTF. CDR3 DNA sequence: TGCGCCAGCAGCCCTGGGACTTATGGCTACACCTTC.

CDR3 protein: CASSVGQGYDEKLFF. In DNA form, the CDR3 reads TGTGCCAGCAGCGTTGGACAGGGTTATGATGAAAAACTGTTTTTT. The chain has TRBV9 and TRBJ1-4; 8 bases match TRBD1. V was clipped by 2 bases and J by 6 bases; unmatched bases: 6. CDR3 length: 15 residues. Germline CDR1 is SGDLS and CDR2 is YYNGEE.

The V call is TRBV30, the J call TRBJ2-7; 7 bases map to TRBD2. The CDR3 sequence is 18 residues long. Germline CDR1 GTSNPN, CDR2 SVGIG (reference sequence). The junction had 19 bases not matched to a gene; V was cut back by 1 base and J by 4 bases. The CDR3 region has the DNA TGTGCCTGGAGTGATCTACTGCCCGGGGGGAGAGGGGATTACGAGCAGTACTTC. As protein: CAWSDLLPGGRGDYEQYF. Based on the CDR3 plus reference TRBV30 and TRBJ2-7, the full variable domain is SQTIHQWPATLVQPVGSPLSLECTVEGTSNPNLYWYRQAAGRGLQLLFYSVGIGQISSEVPQNLSASRPQDRQFILSSKKLLLSDSGFYLCAWSDLLPGGRGDYEQYFGPGTRLTVT.

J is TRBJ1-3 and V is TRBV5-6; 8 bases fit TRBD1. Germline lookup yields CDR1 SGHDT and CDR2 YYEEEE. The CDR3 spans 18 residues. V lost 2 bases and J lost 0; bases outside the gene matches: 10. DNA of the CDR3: TGTGCCAGCAGCTTATATCGCCGACAGGGGTTCTCTGGAAACACCATATATTTT. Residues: CASSLYRRQGFSGNTIYF.

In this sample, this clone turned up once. The CDR3 loop is CASRLGAGETQYF. CDR3 DNA sequence: TGTGCCAGCAGACTTGGGGCCGGGGAGACCCAGTACTTC. The genes are TRBV6-1 and TRBJ2-5; tentatively, D is TRBD1 (5 bases). Germline-derived CDR1 and CDR2 are MNHNS and SASEGT. The CDR3 has 13 amino acids. V lost 6 bases to trimming and J lost 5 bases, with 13 bases between them.

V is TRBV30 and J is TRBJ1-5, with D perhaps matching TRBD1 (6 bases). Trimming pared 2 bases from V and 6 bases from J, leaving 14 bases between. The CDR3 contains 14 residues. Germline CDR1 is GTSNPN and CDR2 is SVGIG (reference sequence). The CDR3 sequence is CAWSNTGGSQPQHF. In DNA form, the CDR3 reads TGTGCCTGGAGTAATACGGGGGGCAGTCAGCCCCAGCATTTT.

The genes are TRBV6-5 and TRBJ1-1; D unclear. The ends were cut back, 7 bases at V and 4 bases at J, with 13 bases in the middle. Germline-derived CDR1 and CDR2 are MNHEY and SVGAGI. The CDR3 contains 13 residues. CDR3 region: CASNPPLATEAFF. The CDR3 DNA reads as TGTGCCAGCAATCCCCCCCTGGCCACTGAAGCTTTCTTT.

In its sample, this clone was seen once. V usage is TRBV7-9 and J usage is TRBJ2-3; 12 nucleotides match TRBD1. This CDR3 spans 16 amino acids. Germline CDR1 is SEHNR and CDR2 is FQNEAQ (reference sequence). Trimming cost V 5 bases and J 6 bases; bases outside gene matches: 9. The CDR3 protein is CASSERWDRGQDTQYF. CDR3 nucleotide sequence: TGTGCCAGCAGCGAGCGCTGGGACAGGGGGCAGGATACGCAGTATTTT.

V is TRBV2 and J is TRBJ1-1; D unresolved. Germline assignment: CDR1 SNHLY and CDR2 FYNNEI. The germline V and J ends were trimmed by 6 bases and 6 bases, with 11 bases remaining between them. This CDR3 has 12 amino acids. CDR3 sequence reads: CASRAGTAEAFF. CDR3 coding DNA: TGTGCCAGCAGGGCGGGCACAGCTGAAGCTTTCTTT.

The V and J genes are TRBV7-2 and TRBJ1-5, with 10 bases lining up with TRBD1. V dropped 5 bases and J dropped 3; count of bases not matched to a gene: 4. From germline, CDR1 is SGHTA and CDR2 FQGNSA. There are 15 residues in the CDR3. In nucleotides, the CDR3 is TGTGCCAGCAGCCCTGACAGGGGGCACAATCAGCCCCAGCATTTT. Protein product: CASSPDRGHNQPQHF.

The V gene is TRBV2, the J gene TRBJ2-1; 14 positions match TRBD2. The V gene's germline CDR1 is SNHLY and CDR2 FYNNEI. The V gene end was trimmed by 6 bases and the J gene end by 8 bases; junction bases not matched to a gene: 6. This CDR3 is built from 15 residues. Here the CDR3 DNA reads TGTGCCAGCAGGAGGACTAGCGGGGGGCCGGATGAGCAGTTCTTC. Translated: CASRRTSGGPDEQFF.

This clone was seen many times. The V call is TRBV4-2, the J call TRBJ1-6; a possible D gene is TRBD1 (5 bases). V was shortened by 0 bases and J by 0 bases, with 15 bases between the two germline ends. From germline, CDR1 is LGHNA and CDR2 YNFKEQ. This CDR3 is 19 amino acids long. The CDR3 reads CASSQDGLGTSSYNSPLHF. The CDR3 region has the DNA TGTGCCAGCAGCCAAGATGGTCTGGGGACTAGCTCCTATAATTCACCCCTCCACTTT.

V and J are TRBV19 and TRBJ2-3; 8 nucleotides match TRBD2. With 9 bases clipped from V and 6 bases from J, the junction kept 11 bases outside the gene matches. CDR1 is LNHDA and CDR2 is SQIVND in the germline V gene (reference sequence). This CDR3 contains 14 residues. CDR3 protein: CASGVAGGFDTQYF. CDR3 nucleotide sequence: TGTGCCAGCGGGGTCGCGGGGGGCTTCGATACGCAGTATTTT.

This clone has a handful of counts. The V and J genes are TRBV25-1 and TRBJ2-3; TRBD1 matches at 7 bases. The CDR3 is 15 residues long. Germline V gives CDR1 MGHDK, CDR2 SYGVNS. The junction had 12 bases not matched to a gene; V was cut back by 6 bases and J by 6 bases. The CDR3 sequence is CASSQTGYRSDTQYF. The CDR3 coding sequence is TGTGCCAGCAGCCAGACAGGGTACCGTTCCGATACGCAGTATTTT.